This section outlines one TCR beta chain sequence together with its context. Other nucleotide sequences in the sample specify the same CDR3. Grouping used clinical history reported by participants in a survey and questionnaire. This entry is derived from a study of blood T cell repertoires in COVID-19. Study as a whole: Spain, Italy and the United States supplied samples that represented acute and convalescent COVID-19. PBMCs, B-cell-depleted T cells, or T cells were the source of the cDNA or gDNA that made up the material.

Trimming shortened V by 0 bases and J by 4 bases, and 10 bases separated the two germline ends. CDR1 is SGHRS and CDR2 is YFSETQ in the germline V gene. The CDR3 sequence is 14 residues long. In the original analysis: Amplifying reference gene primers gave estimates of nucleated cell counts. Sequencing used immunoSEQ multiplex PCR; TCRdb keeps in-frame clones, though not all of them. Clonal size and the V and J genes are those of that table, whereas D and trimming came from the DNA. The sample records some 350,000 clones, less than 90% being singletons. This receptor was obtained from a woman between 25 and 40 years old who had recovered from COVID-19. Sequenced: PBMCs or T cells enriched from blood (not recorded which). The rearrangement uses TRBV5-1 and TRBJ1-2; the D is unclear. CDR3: CASSLEAVGYGYTF. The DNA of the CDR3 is TGCGCCAGCAGCTTGGAAGCGGTGGGCTATGGCTACACCTTC.